Given below is one T cell receptor beta chain in context. This clonotype was seen once. Its specific antigen is unknown. No much larger clonotype is one base removed from it; base qualities were not supplied. A single read is weak support. The data were obtained in a study of T-cell reconstitution after alpha-beta-depleted transplantation in children (dated by TCRdb to the mid-2010s). For the wider study: Using TCR repertoire profiling, the study quantitatively followed how T-cell immune reconstitution unfolded in children after TCRalphabeta/CD19-depleted allogeneic hematopoietic cell transplantation.

The germline V gene (reference sequence) gives CDR1 as DFQATT and CDR2 as SNEGSKA. Including cysteine and phenylalanine, the CDR3 has 14 amino acids. Only CDR3 DNA is held: 42 bases, read in frame from base 1. Receptors were amplified or captured by PCR. The sequencing machine was an Illumina HiSeq 2500. Molecular barcoding was employed in the preparation of TCR libraries, with unique molecular identifiers being used to normalize TCRbeta repertoire quantification. The public reads were reprocessed in TCRdb via fastp at Q25 and MiXCR, keeping in-frame beta chains. Rows with a matching CDR3 protein are joined into one entry that keeps the most common DNA and genes. The sample includes 200,000 to 250,000 distinct CDR3 sequences, with more than 10% observed a single time. The ten top clones hold over 2.5% of the sample.

The sequence came from a human donor who donated a stem cell graft to a child with acute lymphoblastic leukemia. Sequencing was performed on PBMCs from the stem cell graft donor, taken from the stem cell graft. The sequence links TRBV20-1 to TRBJ2-1, with 7 bases in between that match TRBD2. The sequence in DNA is TGCTTCTGGAGCGGGGTTCCCTCCTACAATGAGCAGTTCTTC. This is translated as CFWSGVPSYNEQFF.